This T cell receptor beta chain was recorded in a study of T cell repertoires in cytomegalovirus infection. Study background: Through public TCR beta signatures, both CMV infection and matching HLA type were indicated.

J was trimmed by 0 bases and V by 3 bases; bases with no gene match: 3. Per germline, CDR1 MNHEY and CDR2 SVGAGI. The CDR3 is made up of 16 amino acids. Note on this clonotype: Antigen: not known.

Via MiXCR, TCRdb re-called the reads, giving one row per CDR3 protein. The sample holds about 830,000 distinct CDR3 sequences; about 30% are singletons and the top ten take around 12%. The sequence derives from a human donor in good health (CMV status not recorded). Some clones in this sample may be carry-over from other donors' samples. This chain links TRBV6-5 with TRBJ1-4; 8 nucleotides agree with TRBD1. Source: cultured CD8+ T cells from PBMCs, taken from culture after CMV antigen stimulation. The chain's CDR3 is CASSYAQGATNEKLFF. The CDR3 DNA follows: TGTGCCAGCAGTTATGCACAGGGGGCAACTAATGAAAAACTGTTTTTT.